Below, 5 T cell receptor beta chains from the same sample are listed, as sequenced in a study of blood T cell repertoires in COVID-19. Produced via immunoSEQ multiplex PCR; TCRdb's table is partial and in-frame only. The data contain some 490,000 clones, roughly nine tenths of them singletons. The source material was PBMCs or T cells enriched from blood (not recorded which). These receptor sequences come from a woman aged 60-70 years who had recovered from COVID-19.

The rearrangement uses TRBV11-2 and TRBJ2-5; 7 nucleotides align to TRBD2. The V gene's germline CDR1 is SGHAT and CDR2 FQNNGV. The CDR3 extends over 14 amino acids. V lost 1 base to trimming and J lost 4 bases; unmatched junction nucleotides: 3. The CDR3 DNA is TGTGCCAGCAGCTTAGTTGGGAGGGGAGAGACCCAGTACTTC. It translates to CASSLVGRGETQYF.

The V gene is TRBV30, the J gene TRBJ1-2; a weak D match, TRBD1 (5 bases). The germline CDR1 and CDR2 sequences are GTSNPN and SVGIG (reference sequence). V lost 3 bases and J lost 2, with 16 bases in between. This CDR3 has 15 amino acids. This CDR3 reads CAWRGLMRDNYGYTF. Here the CDR3 DNA reads TGTGCCTGGAGGGGACTTATGCGGGACAACTATGGCTACACCTTC.

The rearrangement links TRBV7-2 to TRBJ2-2; possible D gene TRBD1, 5 bases. CDR1 and CDR2 from the germline V gene are SGHTA and FQGNSA. There are 15 residues in the CDR3. V was clipped by 2 bases and J by 5 bases, with 12 bases between them. CDR3 sequence (DNA): TGTGCCAGCAGCTTAATCAGGGTAAAAACCGGGGAGCTGTTTTTT. Its translation is CASSLIRVKTGELFF. Full variable domain (remainder filled in from reference TRBV7-2 and TRBJ2-2): GAGVSQSPSNKVTEKGKDVELRCDPISGHTALYWYRQSLGQGLEFLIYFQGNSAPDKSGLPSDRFSAERTGGSVSTLTIQRTQQEDSAVYLCASSLIRVKTGELFFGEGSRLTVL.

This rearrangement joins TRBV11-3 to TRBJ2-3, with 11 nucleotides matching TRBD1. This CDR3 contains 17 residues. The junction had 8 bases not matched to a gene; V was cut back by 2 bases and J by 4 bases. From germline, CDR1 is SGHNT and CDR2 YENEEA. CDR3 sequence (DNA): TGTGCCAGCAGCTTACGGTATCTGGACAGGGGGCCAGATACGCAGTATTTT. This encodes CASSLRYLDRGPDTQYF.

The chain employs TRBV5-1 and TRBJ2-7, with 8 bases fitting TRBD2. After removal of 0 bases from V and 4 bases from J, the junction contained 12 bases not matched to a gene. CDR1 is SGHRS and CDR2 is YFSETQ in the germline V gene. This CDR3 is 17 amino acids long. The CDR3 is CASSLAPWGGGRYEQYF. CDR3 DNA: TGCGCCAGCAGCTTGGCCCCTTGGGGCGGGGGGCGGTACGAGCAGTACTTC.